The present T cell receptor (beta chain) was sequenced within a study of blood T cell repertoires in COVID-19. Only in-frame clones appear in the TCRdb table, and some are missing; sequencing was by immunoSEQ multiplex PCR. The table has a few hundred thousand clones, around 92% seen once; the top ten hold roughly 1.2%. The V gene lost 6 bases and the J gene lost 7 bases, with 15 bases spanning the gap. CDR1 and CDR2 (germline): SGHVS, FQNEAQ. This CDR3 is built from 13 residues. The sequenced material came from peripheral blood. The sequence came from a man aged 40-49 years with acute or convalescent COVID-19. The V and J genes are TRBV7-8 and TRBJ1-2, with D perhaps TRBD1 (6 bases). The CDR3 DNA is TGTGCCAGCAGTATGGCGGGGGGCGTTGGCTACACCTTC. This encodes CASSMAGGVGYTF.